This T cell receptor (beta chain) emerged from a study of T-cell reconstitution after alpha-beta-depleted transplantation in children. Study outcomes and limitations: Some patients' high day-60 TCRbeta diversity was attributed to recipient cells surviving conditioning. Fresh T-cell production supplied most of the T-cell counts and diversity seen one year after transplant.

Unique molecular identifiers were incorporated during preparation of the TCRbeta library. TCRdb recomputed calls from the PCR reads with MiXCR, one row per CDR3 protein. The repertoire holds 610,000 or so distinct CDR3 sequences, with 25% to 30% as singletons. CDR3 length: 14 amino acids. In germline, CDR1 is DFQATT, CDR2 SNEGSKA (reference sequence). Deletions cut 0 bases from V and 4 bases from J, with 11 bases between. On this clonotype: The antigen is undetermined.

V gene TRBV20-1 combines with J gene TRBJ2-3; D is perhaps TRBD1 or TRBD2 (5 bases each). The TCR comes from a boy under three years old with Wiskott-Aldrich syndrome, due to receive a stem cell transplant. This material consisted of PBMCs, taken before TCRalphabeta/CD19-depleted stem cell transplant. The CDR3: CSARDARGPDTQYF. CDR3 sequence (DNA): TGCAGTGCTAGAGATGCGAGGGGCCCAGATACGCAGTATTTT.